This T cell receptor (beta chain) was identified during a study of regulatory T cells in long-lasting Graves disease. Findings and caveats of the study: Persistent cases of Graves' showed reduced TCR diversity relative to newly diagnosed patients. The study found TRBV28, TRBJ1-2 and TRBJ2-5 favored in persistent disease. With 2,741 shared public clonotypes, persistent patients exceeded new patients, who shared about a thousand.

The CDR3 extends over 17 amino acids. The junction had 14 bases not matched to a gene; V was cut back by 3 bases and J by 3 bases. CDR1 is MDHEN, CDR2 SYDVKM, per germline. Indicated time point: newly diagnosed GD, antithyroid drugs for less than 3 months. Extracted RNA from PBMCs served as the source of the TCR library. About this clonotype itself: Its target is not known. A much larger clonotype is one base distant, so this may be a read error.

Relying on iRepertoire HTBI primers and Arm-PCR of CDR3 regions, the team built TCR beta libraries. MiXCR was run by TCRdb on the multiplex PCR reads, yielding one entry per CDR3 protein. The sample includes around 330,000 distinct CDR3 sequences, approximately 20% of them seen just once. The gene calls are TRBV28 and TRBJ2-7; TRBD1 matches at 7 bases. The receptor was derived from a female donor with Graves disease. The specimen was peripheral blood mononuclear cells (PBMCs), collected at new diagnosis, from a patient treated with antithyroid drugs. The CDR3 DNA reads as TGTGCCAGCAGTTTTCGAGGCAGGGGGTCCACCTACTACGAGCAGTACTTC. This sequence encodes CASSFRGRGSTYYEQYF.